This TCR beta chain was recorded in a study of blood T cell repertoires in COVID-19. Study information: COVID-19 samples from acute and convalescent phases originated in the United States, Italy and Spain.

TCRdb's table, derived via immunoSEQ multiplex PCR, lists solely in-frame clones and lacks some. The table lists approximately 210,000 clones, about four fifths of them singletons, with around 8.9% in the top ten. The study drew participants aged about 18 to 90 years from some 25 US areas. Donors were grouped by their self-reported clinical history. CDR3 size: 14 residues. Germline V lookup: CDR1 SNHLY, CDR2 FYNNEI. Trimming shortened V by 3 bases and J by 5 bases, and 12 bases separated the two germline ends. This clone came up once. The clonotype was recovered from a woman in her fifties or sixties with acute COVID-19. The V gene is TRBV2, the J gene TRBJ2-3; no clear D. The sequenced sample was PBMCs or T cells enriched from blood (not recorded which). CDR3 in DNA: TGTGCCAGCAGTGAGCTCAGTGGCAAAGATACGCAGTATTTT. It codes for CASSELSGKDTQYF.